Presented here are 29 T cell receptor beta chains from one specimen sequenced in a study of blood T cell repertoires in COVID-19. Measured with immunoSEQ multiplex PCR; TCRdb has only the in-frame clones, and not every one. The sample yields over 150,000 clones, 76% seen once. The sequenced sample consisted of peripheral blood. Source of these receptors: a woman of 80 years or more with acute or convalescent COVID-19.

The gene calls are TRBV29-1 and TRBJ1-2, with 8 nucleotides matching TRBD1. The V and J ends lost 4 bases and 8 bases, in that order; junction bases with no gene match: 9. The CDR3 extends over 13 amino acids. CDR1 is SQVTM and CDR2 is ANQGSEA in the germline V gene. The CDR3 is CSVGTGRMTGYTF. The CDR3 DNA sequence: TGCAGCGTTGGGACAGGGCGGATGACAGGCTACACCTTC.

The chain recombines TRBV6-6 with TRBJ1-2, with a possible D match to TRBD1 (5 bases). V was pared by 0 bases and J by 8 bases, with 16 bases between. Germline lookup yields CDR1 MNHNY and CDR2 SVGAGI (reference sequence). The CDR3 consists of 15 residues. The CDR3 region has the DNA TGTGCCAGCAGTTACTCAAAGTGGCAAGGGGCCGGCTACACCTTC. Protein product: CASSYSKWQGAGYTF.

This clone appeared a single time. V usage is TRBV6-6 and J usage is TRBJ1-2; D call uncertain. Germline assignment: CDR1 MNHNY and CDR2 SVGAGI (reference sequence). The CDR3 loop spans 14 amino acids. V was cut by 3 bases and J by 3 bases, with 11 bases left in between. This CDR3 is CASSYAPGYYGYTF. CDR3 DNA sequence: TGTGCCAGCAGTTATGCACCAGGATACTATGGCTACACCTTC.

This sequence joins TRBV14 and TRBJ1-2; D remains unclear. Per germline, CDR1 SGHDN and CDR2 FVKESK. The germline V and J ends were trimmed by 1 base and 8 bases, with 14 bases remaining between them. This CDR3 comprises 14 residues. The DNA of the CDR3 is TGTGCCAGCAGCCAAGCATCAAGATACAAGGGCTACACCTTC. Translation: CASSQASRYKGYTF.

CDR3 residues: CASRDTQSRSTEAFF. The CDR3 DNA reads TGTGCCAGCAGGGATACACAGAGTCGAAGCACTGAAGCTTTCTTT. The genes are TRBV6-5 and TRBJ1-1; D uncertain. V was cut by 6 bases and J by 4 bases, with 18 bases left in between. The CDR3 length is 15 residues. Germline-derived CDR1 and CDR2 are MNHEY and SVGAGI.

This chain links TRBV19 with TRBJ2-7, with TRBD2 identical over 7 bases. CDR1 and CDR2 from the germline V gene are LNHDA and SQIVND (reference sequence). This CDR3 comprises 15 residues. J gave up 3 bases and V 4 bases, and 9 bases lay outside the gene matches. The CDR3: CASSTWGGERYEQYF. The CDR3 coding sequence is TGTGCCAGTAGTACGTGGGGGGGAGAACGCTACGAGCAGTACTTC.

The rearrangement uses TRBV9 and TRBJ2-7, with 8 bases matching TRBD1. The ends lost 0 bases at V and 2 bases at J; junction bases unmatched: 1. The CDR3 runs 14 residues. Germline V CDR1 and CDR2: SGDLS, YYNGEE. The CDR3 coding sequence is TGTGCCAGCAGCGTAGGGGACAGGACCTACGAGCAGTACTTC. Amino acids: CASSVGDRTYEQYF.

V is TRBV7-3 and J is TRBJ2-1; no clear D gene. This CDR3 region has 13 residues. Looked up from germline, CDR1 is SGHTA and CDR2 is FQGTGA. Between the trimmed V and J ends, which lost 4 bases and 4 bases, there was a span of 8 bases. CDR3 residues: CASSSLGYNEQFF. The DNA of the CDR3 is TGTGCCAGCAGCTCCCTCGGGTACAATGAGCAGTTCTTC.

The chain carries TRBV10-3 and TRBJ1-2, with D unclear. CDR3 length equals 13 residues. V gave up 10 bases and J gave up 1 base, with 13 bases separating them. Looked up from germline, CDR1 is ENHRY and CDR2 is SYGVKD. The CDR3 protein is CATVNTVNYGYTF. In DNA form, the CDR3 reads TGTGCCACCGTTAACACAGTTAACTATGGCTACACCTTC.

The genes are TRBV7-8 and TRBJ2-5, with D unresolved. Germline-derived CDR1 and CDR2 are SGHVS and FQNEAQ. This CDR3 is built from 16 residues. Trimming removed 5 bases at V and 1 base at J, with 17 bases between. As DNA, the CDR3 is TGTGCCAGCAGCCACACTCGGCGGCAGCTCCAAGAGACCCAGTACTTC. It specifies CASSHTRRQLQETQYF.

This rearrangement joins TRBV7-3 to TRBJ2-1; 14 positions agree with TRBD2. Germline assignment: CDR1 SGHTA and CDR2 FQGTGA. The V gene end was trimmed by 4 bases and the J gene end by 8 bases; junction bases not matched to a gene: 7. The CDR3 has 16 residues. CDR3 sequence (DNA): TGTGCCAGCAGCTCGCCGGGACTAGCGGGAGTGGATGAGCAGTTCTTC. Translated, it gives CASSSPGLAGVDEQFF. Full variable domain (missing parts from reference TRBV7-3 and TRBJ2-1): GAGVSQTPSNKVTEKGKYVELRCDPISGHTALYWYRQSLGQGPEFLIYFQGTGAADDSGLPNDRFFAVRPEGSVSTLKIQRTERGDSAVYLCASSSPGLAGVDEQFFGPGTRLTVL.

The chain is built from TRBV6-2 or TRBV6-3 and TRBJ2-1; D gene ambiguous. The length of the CDR3 is 11 residues. Trimming left V 5 bases short and J 5 bases short, with 4 bases between. Germline lookup yields CDR1 MNHEY and CDR2 SVGEGT. CDR3 coding DNA: TGTGCCAGCAGTGACAACAATGAGCAGTTCTTC. The encoded protein is CASSDNNEQFF.

The chain has TRBV6-1 and TRBJ2-7; D possibly corresponds to TRBD1 (5 bases). Trimming stripped 2 bases from V and 0 bases from J, with 5 bases between. The CDR3 has 13 amino acids. CDR1 MNHNS and CDR2 SASEGT come from the germline V gene. In DNA form, the CDR3 reads TGTGCCAGCAGTGAACAGGGCTCCTACGAGCAGTACTTC. It yields the protein CASSEQGSYEQYF.

The chain has TRBV10-3 and TRBJ1-2; D is unresolved. Trimming stripped 2 bases from V and 8 bases from J, with 15 bases between. The length of the CDR3 is 14 residues. The germline CDR1 and CDR2 sequences are ENHRY and SYGVKD. In nucleotides, the CDR3 is TGTGCCATCAGTGAGGTCCACGAGGGATACGGCTACACCTTC. Its protein is CAISEVHEGYGYTF.

This clone was seen a few times. The V gene is TRBV7-9, the J gene TRBJ1-2; the D gene is possibly TRBD1 (6 bases). Per the germline V gene, CDR1 is SEHNR and CDR2 is FQNEAQ (reference sequence). Trimming took 3 bases from V and 6 from J, leaving 11 bases between them. This CDR3 has 13 residues. The CDR3: CASSFARDNGYTF. The DNA for the CDR3 is TGTGCCAGCAGCTTCGCCAGGGACAATGGCTACACCTTC.

The rearrangement joins TRBV27 to TRBJ2-7, with D uncertain. In germline, CDR1 is MNHEY, CDR2 SMNVEV (reference sequence). The ends were cut back, 6 bases at V and 2 bases at J, with 14 bases in the middle. This CDR3 has 14 amino acids. This CDR3 is CASSPQYSPYEQYF. The CDR3 DNA reads as TGTGCCAGCAGCCCACAGTACTCTCCCTACGAGCAGTACTTC.

The chain joins TRBV16 to TRBJ1-1; 8 bases align to TRBD1. The V and J ends lost 2 bases and 4 bases, in that order; junction bases with no gene match: 9. This CDR3 region has 16 residues. CDR1 is KGHSY, CDR2 FQNENV, per germline. CDR3 DNA: TGTGCCAGCAGCCAACTCGGGCAGGGGGCAAGCACTGAAGCTTTCTTT. As protein: CASSQLGQGASTEAFF.

The rearrangement uses TRBV7-9 and TRBJ2-1; TRBD1 matches 7 bases. Trimming at V came to 5 bases and at J to 5 bases, leaving 9 bases not matched to a gene. The CDR3 runs to 15 residues. Germline V gene sequence: CDR1 SEHNR, CDR2 FQNEAQ (reference sequence). The CDR3 nucleotides are TGTGCCAGCAGCCCCCGAGGGGGACAGAACAATGAGCAGTTCTTC. Translated: CASSPRGGQNNEQFF. Based on the CDR3 plus reference TRBV7-9 and TRBJ2-1, the full variable domain is DTGVSQNPRHKITKRGQNVTFRCDPISEHNRLYWYRQTLGQGPEFLTYFQNEAQLEKSRLLSDRFSAERPKGSFSTLEIQRTEQGDSAMYLCASSPRGGQNNEQFFGPGTRLTVL.

The DNA of the CDR3 is TGTGCCAGCAGCACCGACTACGCCTACGAGCAGTACTTC. Protein sequence: CASSTDYAYEQYF. The V and J genes are TRBV6-5 and TRBJ2-7, with a possible D match to TRBD2 (5 bases). V shed 6 bases and J shed 2 bases, with 11 bases lying between them. CDR1 and CDR2 from the germline V gene are MNHEY and SVGAGI. This CDR3 comprises 13 residues.

The chain employs TRBV12-5 and TRBJ1-1; D might be TRBD1 (6 bases). Germline lookup yields CDR1 LGHNT and CDR2 FRNRAP. Trimming left V 3 bases short and J 4 bases short, with 18 bases between. The CDR3 has 16 residues. As DNA, the CDR3 is TGTGCTAGTGGTTTCACCCCAGGGGTTGGGGTCACTGAAGCTTTCTTT. Translated: CASGFTPGVGVTEAFF.

This clone has a handful of counts. V and J are TRBV5-6 and TRBJ1-1; D gene ambiguous. Between the trimmed V and J ends, which lost 0 bases and 6 bases, there was a span of 6 bases. The CDR3 is made up of 12 amino acids. Germline loops: CDR1 SGHDT, CDR2 YYEEEE. The CDR3 sequence is CASSLGSPEAFF. CDR3 in DNA: TGTGCCAGCAGCTTGGGTAGTCCTGAAGCTTTCTTT.

The chain recombines TRBV4-2 with TRBJ2-1; 10 bases align to TRBD1. V trimming: 4 bases; J trimming: 6 bases; junction bases outside the gene matches: 6. CDR3 size: 15 residues. Looked up from germline, CDR1 is LGHNA and CDR2 is YNFKEQ. The CDR3 protein is CASSPGQGGSNEQFF. The CDR3 DNA reads as TGTGCCAGCAGCCCTGGACAGGGGGGGAGCAATGAGCAGTTCTTC.

The table lists this clone with a count of one. The V and J genes are TRBV7-9 and TRBJ1-2; 11 bases align to TRBD1. V gave up 2 bases and J gave up 8 bases; unmatched junction bases: 4. Germline CDR1 and CDR2: SEHNR and FQNEAQ (reference sequence). This CDR3 has 14 residues. The CDR3 loop is CASSLIGTGGGYTF. Here the CDR3 DNA reads TGTGCCAGCAGCTTAATTGGGACAGGGGGAGGCTACACCTTC.

The chain uses TRBV29-1 and TRBJ2-3, with 10 nucleotides matching TRBD2. Trimming at V came to 3 bases and at J to 7 bases, leaving 13 bases not matched to a gene. The length of the CDR3 is 16 residues. Germline V CDR1 and CDR2: SQVTM, ANQGSEA. CDR3 in DNA: TGCAGCGTTGAGGGAACTCTAGCGGGAGTGGGTAATACGCAGTATTTT. This gives the protein CSVEGTLAGVGNTQYF.

This clone was detected only once. This sequence joins TRBV5-6 and TRBJ2-7; a possible D gene is TRBD1 (6 bases). The V and J ends lost 2 bases and 3 bases respectively, with 9 bases between them. The CDR3 totals 13 residues. Germline CDR1 and CDR2: SGHDT and YYEEEE. The CDR3 loop is CASSLGQFYEQYF. The CDR3 coding sequence is TGTGCCAGCAGCTTAGGACAGTTCTACGAGCAGTACTTC.

This chain joins TRBV24-1 and TRBJ2-6; a weak D match, TRBD1 (5 bases). The V end lost 1 base, the J end lost 0 bases, and 18 bases lay between the germline ends. The CDR3 has 20 residues. Germline-derived CDR1 and CDR2 are KGHDR and SFDVKD. CDR3 sequence reads: CATSDFTDSKKSSGANVLTF. CDR3 DNA sequence: TGTGCCACCAGTGATTTTACCGACAGTAAAAAAAGCTCTGGGGCCAACGTCCTGACTTTC.

The chain joins TRBV6-6 to TRBJ2-3; 9 bases line up with TRBD1. The germline CDR1 and CDR2 sequences are MNHNY and SVGAGI (reference sequence). This CDR3 region has 14 residues. Trimming removed 6 bases from V and 13 bases from J; junction bases left unmatched: 14. CDR3 bases: TGTGCCAGCAGACGGACAGGGGAATTGACGAATGAGTATTTT. It specifies CASRRTGELTNEYF.

CDR3 bases: TGCAGCGTCAGCGAAAGAAGTGAGCAGTTCTTC. Translation: CSVSERSEQFF. The chain is built from TRBV29-1 and TRBJ2-1; the D is unclear. Germline values: CDR1 SQVTM, CDR2 ANQGSEA. V lost 6 bases to trimming and J lost 9 bases, with 12 bases between them. The CDR3 has 11 residues.

This chain joins TRBV9 and TRBJ1-2; tentative D call: TRBD1 (6 bases). The germline V gene encodes CDR1 SGDLS and CDR2 YYNGEE. The germline V and J ends were trimmed by 0 bases and 4 bases, with 13 bases remaining between them. This CDR3 is built from 15 residues. The CDR3 spells CASSVAGQPFYGYTF. CDR3 DNA sequence: TGTGCCAGCAGCGTAGCTGGACAGCCATTCTATGGCTACACCTTC.